These 3 T cell receptor beta chains originate from one sample sequenced in a study of T-cell memory formation after mild COVID-19. In TCRdb, the 5' RACE reads were re-called with MiXCR into one record per CDR3 protein. The data show about 55,000 distinct CDR3 sequences, with roughly 25% seen just once and roughly 45% held by the top ten. Sequencing was done on a sample of PBMCs or a T cell subset sorted from them (not recorded which). Every receptor here comes from a man between 18 and 35 years old who had mild COVID-19 (a few samples of this study predate the infection). Cell type and time point are not known.

The V gene is TRBV12-3 or TRBV12-4, the J gene TRBJ2-5, with TRBD2 as a possible D gene (6 bases). The CDR3 is made up of 13 amino acids. V lost 6 bases and J lost 7, with 15 bases in between. For the CDR3, the DNA is TGTGCCAGCAGCTCGTTATCCGGGGGGACCCAGTACTTC. Translating gives CASSSLSGGTQYF.

This clonotype was seen many times. V gene TRBV7-6 combines with J gene TRBJ2-1; no clear D. The V end lost 1 base, the J end lost 4 bases, and 8 bases lay between the germline ends. The CDR3 extends over 14 amino acids. Germline CDR1 is SGHVS and CDR2 is FNYEAQ. In nucleotides, the CDR3 is TGTGCCAGCAGCTTAGAGGGTGAATACAATGAGCAGTTCTTC. This encodes CASSLEGEYNEQFF. The entire variable domain, with the rest obtained from reference TRBV7-6 and TRBJ2-1, is as follows: GAGVSQSPRYKVTKRGQDVALRCDPISGHVSLYWYRQALGQGPEFLTYFNYEAQQDKSGLPNDRFSAERPEGSISTLTIQRTEQRDSAMYRCASSLEGEYNEQFFGPGTRLTVL.

A few counts support this clonotype. The chain couples TRBV7-2 to TRBJ2-1; 9 nucleotides match TRBD2. The CDR3 is made up of 15 amino acids. Looked up from germline, CDR1 is SGHTA and CDR2 is FQGNSA. The junction had 2 bases not matched to a gene; V was cut back by 3 bases and J by 2 bases. CDR3 sequence reads: CASSLRGGTYNEQFF. CDR3 DNA sequence: TGTGCCAGCAGCTTGCGGGGGGGGACCTACAATGAGCAGTTCTTC.